The 30 T cell receptor beta chains below were found in one sample sequenced in a study of blood T cell repertoires in COVID-19. This table comes from immunoSEQ multiplex PCR, and its TCRdb copy is limited to in-frame clones, with some not included. Found here are some 160,000 clones, 84% of them singletons; the top ten hold roughly 2.5%. The sequenced material came from peripheral blood. These receptors all come from a woman older than 75 with COVID-19, enrolled during active disease.

This chain links TRBV28 with TRBJ1-3, with D possibly matching TRBD1 (6 bases). Germline lookup yields CDR1 MDHEN and CDR2 SYDVKM. Trimming removed 3 bases from V and 2 bases from J, with 14 bases in between. The CDR3 loop spans 16 amino acids. CDR3 nucleotide sequence: TGTGCCAGCAGTTTCCCAGGGGAACGTACTGGAAACACCATATATTTT. Protein product: CASSFPGERTGNTIYF. Variable domain in full (rest from reference TRBV28 and TRBJ1-3): DVKVTQSSRYLVKRTGEKVFLECVQDMDHENMFWYRQDPGLGLRLIYFSYDVKMKEKGDIPEGYSVSREKKERFSLILESASTNQTSMYLCASSFPGERTGNTIYFGEGSWLTVV.

The V gene is TRBV3-1 (or the pseudogene TRBV3-2), the J gene TRBJ2-3, with 10 bases aligning to TRBD1. Looked up from germline, CDR1 is LGHDT and CDR2 is YNNKEL (reference sequence). V lost 5 bases, J lost 7 bases, and 12 bases stayed unmatched. CDR3 length equals 16 residues. The CDR3 nucleotides are TGTGCCAGCAGCGCCCGAGGGACAGGGGCACTTTATACGCAGTATTTT. Protein sequence: CASSARGTGALYTQYF.

The chain recombines TRBV6-4 with TRBJ1-5, with 7 bases fitting TRBD1. Germline CDR1 reads MRHNA; CDR2 reads SNTAGT. Unmatched junction bases numbered 13, after V lost 5 bases and J lost 0 bases. The CDR3 sequence is 18 residues long. CDR3 loop: CASSPNLDRSYSNQPQHF. CDR3 nucleotides: TGTGCCAGCAGTCCAAATTTGGACAGGAGTTATAGCAATCAGCCCCAGCATTTT.

The chain carries TRBV2 and TRBJ2-1; TRBD1 is a possible D gene (7 bases). This CDR3 has 12 amino acids. Germline V gene lookup returns CDR1 SNHLY and CDR2 FYNNEI. Trimming removed 6 bases from V and 8 bases from J, with 11 bases in between. The CDR3 reads CASRARGDEQFF. Written as DNA, the CDR3 is TGTGCCAGCAGGGCCAGGGGGGATGAGCAGTTCTTC.

The chain employs TRBV21-1 and TRBJ1-1. TRBV21-1 is reported as a pseudogene. The CDR3 has 16 residues. The CDR3 coding sequence is TGTGCCAGCAGCAAAGTACTCCGGGGGTCGAACACTGAAGCTTTCTTT. This encodes CASSKVLRGSNTEAFF.

This clone is a singleton in its sample. This chain links TRBV30 with TRBJ1-2, with a tentative D call TRBD1 (5 bases). Germline CDR1 reads GTSNPN; CDR2 reads SVGIG (reference sequence). The CDR3 is 14 amino acids. V lost 1 base, J lost 6 bases, and 15 bases lay in between. In nucleotides, the CDR3 is TGTGCCTGGAGTGGAAACAGGATTTGGAATGGCTACACCTTC. This gives the protein CAWSGNRIWNGYTF.

For the CDR3, the DNA is TGTGCCAGCTCACCACAAAGCGGGGACACTGAAGCTTTCTTT. Amino acids: CASSPQSGDTEAFF. The rearrangement links TRBV18 to TRBJ1-1; D not certain. The CDR3 is made up of 14 amino acids. V shed 1 base and J shed 3 bases, with 9 bases lying between them. Germline V lookup: CDR1 KGHSH, CDR2 LQKENI.

The chain joins TRBV23-1 to TRBJ2-7; 9 nucleotides match TRBD2. TRBV23-1 is marked as an open reading frame, function uncertain. J was trimmed by 3 bases and V by 2 bases; bases with no gene match: 5. This CDR3 is built from 15 residues. CDR3: CASSQHRTSDYEQYF. The CDR3 DNA reads as TGCGCCAGCAGTCAACATCGGACTAGCGACTACGAGCAGTACTTC.

J is TRBJ1-2 and V is TRBV5-1; tentative D call: TRBD1 (6 bases). The CDR3 length is 15 residues. V was cut by 4 bases and J by 6 bases, with 19 bases left in between. CDR1 and CDR2 from the germline V gene are SGHRS and YFSETQ. The chain's CDR3 is CASSRTGGSEDGYTF. CDR3 in DNA: TGCGCCAGCAGCCGGACGGGGGGCTCGGAGGATGGCTACACCTTC.

This clone appeared a few times. CDR3 in DNA: TGTGCCAGCAGTTCGGGACAGGATAGCAATCAGCCCCAGCATTTT. Its translation is CASSSGQDSNQPQHF. The rearrangement joins TRBV28 to TRBJ1-5; 8 nucleotides line up with TRBD1. The CDR3 spans 15 residues. Germline CDR1 MDHEN, CDR2 SYDVKM. The V gene end was trimmed by 4 bases and the J gene end by 0 bases; junction bases not matched to a gene: 2.

This chain links TRBV18 with TRBJ2-7; no firm D call. Trimming took off 3 bases at V and 3 bases at J, with 9 bases between the two ends. The germline CDR1 and CDR2 sequences are KGHSH and LQKENI. The CDR3 extends over 13 amino acids. The CDR3 protein is CASSPSYYYEQYF. CDR3 nucleotides: TGTGCCAGCTCACCTTCCTATTACTACGAGCAGTACTTC.

The genes are TRBV19 and TRBJ1-2, with D unresolved. The CDR3 covers 14 residues. The germline CDR1 and CDR2 sequences are LNHDA and SQIVND (reference sequence). V was clipped by 7 bases and J by 4 bases, with 16 bases between them. The CDR3 sequence is CASTTGVTVYGYTF. CDR3 sequence (DNA): TGTGCCAGTACCACGGGAGTTACTGTCTATGGCTACACCTTC.

V gene TRBV5-5 combines with J gene TRBJ2-1, with D unclear. The V end lost 0 bases, the J end lost 5 bases, and 6 bases lay between the germline ends. This CDR3 comprises 13 residues. Germline assignment: CDR1 SGHKS and CDR2 YYEKEE (reference sequence). CDR3 DNA sequence: TGTGCCAGCAGCTTGGGGCAAGACAATGAGCAGTTCTTC. This codes for CASSLGQDNEQFF.

The V and J genes are TRBV19 and TRBJ1-5; TRBD1 aligns across 9 bases. The CDR3 length is 15 residues. The trim removed 5 bases at V and 1 base at J, leaving 3 bases unmatched. CDR1 and CDR2 from the germline V gene are LNHDA and SQIVND (reference sequence). CDR3 DNA: TGTGCCAGTAGTGTACAGGGGGCGAGCAATCAGCCCCAGCATTTT. Translating it yields CASSVQGASNQPQHF.

CDR3 protein: CASSLAGNGNQPQHF. CDR3 sequence (DNA): TGTGCCAGCTCACTCGCAGGGAACGGCAATCAGCCCCAGCATTTT. The chain has TRBV18 and TRBJ1-5, with D tentatively TRBD1 (5 bases). This CDR3 contains 15 residues. Germline CDR1 is KGHSH and CDR2 is LQKENI. Trimming took 4 bases from V and 2 from J, leaving 12 bases between them.

The rearrangement uses TRBV6-4 and TRBJ2-7, with D maybe TRBD1 (6 bases). CDR3 size: 14 residues. Per germline, CDR1 MRHNA and CDR2 SNTAGT. Deletions cut 5 bases from V and 1 base from J, with 12 bases between. The CDR3 region is CASSRDTTSYEQYF. For the CDR3, the DNA is TGTGCCAGCAGTCGGGACACGACTTCCTACGAGCAGTACTTC.

The chain employs TRBV12-3 or TRBV12-4 and TRBJ1-5; possibly TRBD1 for D (5 bases). V shed 1 base and J shed 5 bases, with 6 bases lying between them. The CDR3 has 13 amino acids. Written as DNA, the CDR3 is TGTGCCAGCAGTTTAGGGGGGGATCAGCCCCAGCATTTT. It translates to CASSLGGDQPQHF.

J is TRBJ1-6 and V is TRBV19; maybe TRBD1 (6 bases). The ends were cut back, 5 bases at V and 5 bases at J, with 10 bases in the middle. From germline, CDR1 is LNHDA and CDR2 SQIVND (reference sequence). The CDR3 covers 14 residues. The CDR3: CASSVRDNNSPLHF. CDR3 bases: TGTGCCAGTAGTGTCCGGGACAATAATTCACCCCTCCACTTT.

This clone was seen once. This sequence joins TRBV7-3 and TRBJ2-7; D gene ambiguous. The CDR3 covers 15 residues. Germline V gene lookup returns CDR1 SGHTA and CDR2 FQGTGA. Trimming removed 5 bases at V and 1 base at J, with 15 bases between. The CDR3 coding sequence is TGTGCCAGCAGCCTCCGTAATGGGCCTTCCTACGAGCAGTACTTC. Amino acid sequence: CASSLRNGPSYEQYF.

The chain joins TRBV18 to TRBJ1-3; D unresolved. CDR3 length: 15 residues. Trimming left V 6 bases short and J 2 bases short, with 14 bases between. Germline CDR1 is KGHSH and CDR2 is LQKENI. The chain's CDR3 is CASSRTTQTGNTIYF. In nucleotides, the CDR3 is TGTGCCAGCTCCCGCACCACACAGACTGGAAACACCATATATTTT.

The chain couples TRBV19 to TRBJ1-3; weak D call: TRBD1 (6 bases). Trimming removed 5 bases from V and 7 bases from J, with 21 bases in between. This CDR3 contains 16 residues. The germline V gene encodes CDR1 LNHDA and CDR2 SQIVND (reference sequence). CDR3 in DNA: TGTGCCAGTAGTCCTCCTCTCGGACAGCCAAAGAACACCATATATTTT. It specifies CASSPPLGQPKNTIYF.

There are a few counts of this clone. This chain uses TRBV9 with TRBJ2-7; 9 bases line up with TRBD2. The CDR3 is made up of 16 amino acids. Trimming cost V 3 bases and J 4 bases; bases outside gene matches: 11. CDR1 and CDR2 from the germline V gene are SGDLS and YYNGEE. CDR3 sequence: CASSDRTGTSTYEQYF. CDR3 nucleotide sequence: TGTGCCAGCAGCGACCGAACCGGGACTAGCACTTACGAGCAGTACTTC. Looking up the rest from reference TRBV9 and TRBJ2-7 gives the full variable domain: DSGVTQTPKHLITATGQRVTLRCSPRSGDLSVYWYQQSLDQGLQFLIQYYNGEERAKGNILERFSAQQFPDLHSELNLSSLELGDSALYFCASSDRTGTSTYEQYFGPGTRLTVT.

J is TRBJ1-2 and V is TRBV7-2; 10 nucleotides agree with TRBD1. The CDR3 contains 15 residues. With 5 bases clipped from V and 8 bases from J, the junction kept 11 bases outside the gene matches. Per germline, CDR1 SGHTA and CDR2 FQGNSA. The CDR3 DNA follows: TGTGCCAGCAGCAACGCCGGGACAGGGGTAGGCGGCTACACCTTC. Amino acids: CASSNAGTGVGGYTF.

The J gene is TRBJ1-2, the V gene TRBV10-3; TRBD1 aligns across 8 bases. Germline CDR1 ENHRY, CDR2 SYGVKD. This CDR3 region has 17 residues. V lost 4 bases to trimming and J lost 0 bases; unmatched junction nucleotides: 10. CDR3 coding DNA: TGTGCCATCAGTGTTGACAGGGGCCTTCCAGCTAACTATGGCTACACCTTC. Its translation is CAISVDRGLPANYGYTF.

The rearrangement uses TRBV7-6 and TRBJ2-7; 7 nucleotides match TRBD1. The CDR3 contains 15 residues. From germline, CDR1 is SGHVS and CDR2 FNYEAQ. The junction had 6 bases not matched to a gene; V was cut back by 1 base and J by 3 bases. CDR3 sequence reads: CASSLDPTGSYEQYF. DNA of the CDR3: TGTGCCAGCAGCTTAGATCCGACAGGGAGCTACGAGCAGTACTTC.

V usage is TRBV6-5 and J usage is TRBJ2-7, with D tentatively TRBD1 (6 bases). The V end lost 5 bases, the J end lost 1 base, and 12 bases lay between the germline ends. The CDR3 is 14 residues long. Germline V gene data show CDR1 as MNHEY and CDR2 as SVGAGI. CDR3 in DNA: TGTGCCAGCAGTAAACAGGGCCAATCCTACGAGCAGTACTTC. This gives the protein CASSKQGQSYEQYF.

J is TRBJ2-1 and V is TRBV10-2, with 12 bases aligning to TRBD2. Germline values: CDR1 WSHSY, CDR2 SAAADI. This CDR3 region has 17 residues. Germline trimming cut 6 bases from V and 10 bases from J; bases unmatched to any gene: 16. This CDR3 is CASSRRNGLAGIDEQFF. The CDR3 DNA sequence: TGCGCCAGCAGCCGTAGGAACGGACTAGCGGGAATAGACGAGCAGTTCTTC.

This clone is a singleton in its sample. J is TRBJ2-3 and V is TRBV19; the D gene is possibly TRBD2 (7 bases). Trimming removed 6 bases from V and 3 bases from J, with 19 bases in between. Germline CDR1 and CDR2: LNHDA and SQIVND (reference sequence). The length of the CDR3 is 16 residues. CDR3 DNA sequence: TGTGCCAGTAGCGTGTCTCGGGGGGCTAGGACAGATACGCAGTATTTT. This codes for CASSVSRGARTDTQYF.

This clone was seen just once. Germline is not matched at one junction end, which may reflect a read error. This chain links TRBV6-6 with TRBJ1-2; TRBD1 aligns across 8 bases. CDR1 MNHNY and CDR2 SVGAGI come from the germline V gene (reference sequence). This CDR3 is 13 amino acids long. In DNA form, the CDR3 reads TGTGCAGCCTGCTCCGGACAGGGTTACTACTTGGTCTTC. Amino acid sequence: CAACSGQGYYLVF.

This chain uses TRBV10-3 with TRBJ2-7, with a tentative D call TRBD2 (6 bases). Germline V gives CDR1 ENHRY, CDR2 SYGVKD. V dropped 5 bases and J dropped 1 base, with 9 bases sitting between them. The CDR3 runs to 13 residues. The CDR3 nucleotides read TGTGCCATCAGTAGCGGGCCTTCCTACGAGCAGTACTTC. This gives the protein CAISSGPSYEQYF.